A selection of T cell receptor beta chains follows, all from one sample in a study of post-analysis software for immune sequencing data. TCRdb re-derived calls from the PCR reads in MiXCR, one entry per CDR3 protein. The sample holds hundreds of thousands of distinct CDR3 sequences, under 70% seen once. The sequencing input was blood. These receptors were collected from a girl aged 10 to 17 with multiple sclerosis. Both conserved end residues are part of each CDR3. The D gene is left open where the match is weak. Clone size is stated in some rows and not others, as once, few, many or a class when expanded.

clone size	D gene	V gene	J gene	CDR3 protein	CDR3 DNA
.	.	TRBV7-6	TRBJ2-7	CASSLMGGLSYEQYF	TGTGCCAGCAGCTTAATGGGGGGCCTCTCCTACGAGCAGTACTTC
few	.	TRBV7-9	TRBJ2-7	CASSLEAGVGVYEQYF	TGTGCCAGCAGCTTAGAGGCTGGAGTGGGTGTCTACGAGCAGTACTTC
.	.	TRBV10-3	TRBJ2-5	CAISDYSGQGQETQYF	TGTGCCATCAGTGATTATAGTGGGCAGGGTCAAGAGACCCAGTACTTC
.	.	TRBV2	TRBJ2-5	CASKVARGETQYF	TGTGCCAGCAAGGTGGCTAGAGGGGAGACCCAGTACTTC
.	.	TRBV5-1	TRBJ2-5	CASSITNTQETQYF	TGCGCCAGCAGCATCACGAACACCCAAGAGACCCAGTACTTC
.	.	TRBV9	TRBJ2-5	CAGSVDLETQYF	TGTGCCGGCAGCGTCGACCTAGAGACCCAGTACTTC
.	.	TRBV6-2/TRBV6-3	TRBJ2-7	CASSHRDPSSYEQYF	TGTGCCAGCAGTCACCGGGATCCGAGCTCCTACGAGCAGTACTTC
few	.	TRBV7-9	TRBJ2-7	CASSFSDRNSYEQYF	TGTGCCAGCAGCTTTTCGGACCGAAACTCCTACGAGCAGTACTTC
.	.	TRBV5-1	TRBJ2-1	CASSTDRTYNEQFF	TGCGCCAGCAGCACCGACAGGACCTACAATGAGCAGTTCTTC
.	.	TRBV10-1	TRBJ1-1	CASRGGLGEAFF	TGCGCCAGCAGAGGAGGGTTGGGTGAAGCTTTCTTT
.	TRBD1	TRBV7-9	TRBJ1-2	CASSAEGGRDYGYTF	TGTGCCAGCAGCGCCGAAGGGGGCCGGGACTATGGCTACACCTTC
.	.	TRBV2	TRBJ2-7	CAGSEARFGSEQYF	TGTGCCGGCAGTGAAGCGCGGTTTGGGAGCGAGCAGTACTTC
few	.	TRBV6-1	TRBJ2-7	CASSLTGRRYEQYF	TGTGCCAGCAGTTTAACGGGGCGCCGCTACGAGCAGTACTTC
.	TRBD2	TRBV20-1	TRBJ2-6	CSARVAGTGANVLTF	TGCAGTGCTAGGGTAGCGGGCACTGGGGCCAACGTCCTGACTTTC
.	.	TRBV6-5	TRBJ2-5	CASSRSSGGQETRYF	TGTGCCAGCAGTCGGTCCTCCGGGGGGCAAGAGACCCGGTACTTC
once	TRBD1	TRBV12-3/TRBV12-4	TRBJ1-5	CASSSGTGQPQHF	TGTGCCAGCAGCTCCGGGACAGGTCAGCCCCAGCATTTT
.	.	TRBV6-2/TRBV6-3	TRBJ2-1	CASSSPLRPGQEQFF	TGTGCCAGCAGTTCCCCCCTCCGCCCGGGACAAGAACAGTTCTTC
.	.	TRBV5-1	TRBJ1-1	CASSSMGNTEAFF	TGCGCCAGCAGCTCAATGGGGAACACTGAAGCTTTCTTT